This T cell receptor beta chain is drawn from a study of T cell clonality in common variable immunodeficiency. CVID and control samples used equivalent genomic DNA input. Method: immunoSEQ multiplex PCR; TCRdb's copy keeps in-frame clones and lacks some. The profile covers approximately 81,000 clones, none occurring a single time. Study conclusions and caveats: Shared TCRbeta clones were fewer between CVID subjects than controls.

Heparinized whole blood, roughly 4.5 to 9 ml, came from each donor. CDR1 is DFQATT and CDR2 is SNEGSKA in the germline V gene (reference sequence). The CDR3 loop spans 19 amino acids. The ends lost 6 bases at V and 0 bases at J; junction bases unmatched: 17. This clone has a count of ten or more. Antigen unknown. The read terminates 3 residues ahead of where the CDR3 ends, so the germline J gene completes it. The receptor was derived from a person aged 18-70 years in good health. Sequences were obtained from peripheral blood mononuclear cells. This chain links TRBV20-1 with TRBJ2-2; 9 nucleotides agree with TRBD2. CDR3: CSARSPLLSGRTNTGELFF. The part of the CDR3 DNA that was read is TGCAGTGCCCGTAGTCCCCTCCTCAGCGGGAGGACGAACACCGGGGAG.